The 15 T cell receptor beta chains below come from one sample, sequenced in a study of tissue T cells after allogeneic stem cell transplantation. Clones were read by immunoSEQ multiplex PCR, and TCRdb kept only the in-frame ones, dropping some. The profile shows about 2,500 clones, about 60% of them singletons. What was sequenced was gut tissue. All receptors come from a female BALB/c mouse in good health. This strain has MHC haplotype H2-d.

In regard to this clone: Any gene name here is a mouse gene name. The read terminates 1 residue ahead of where the CDR3 ends, so the germline J gene completes it. The chain has TRBV13-3 and TRBJ2-4, with unresolved D. The germline V and J ends were trimmed by 3 bases and 4 bases, with 3 bases remaining between them. The germline gives CDR1 NNHDY, CDR2 SYVADS. The CDR3 is 11 amino acids. This CDR3 is CASSGENTLYF. The sequenced CDR3 bases are TGTGCCAGCAGTGGTGAAAACACCTTGTAC. The whole variable domain, remainder taken from reference TRBV13-3 and TRBJ2-4, is EAAVTQSPRSKVAVTGGKVTLSCHQTNNHDYMYWYRQDTGHGLRLIHYSYVADSTEKGDIPDGYKASRPSQENFSLILELASLSQTAVYFCASSGENTLYFGAGTRLSVL.

With respect to this clone: Gene names refer to mouse genes. The read is 1 residue too short to cover the CDR3 end, so that end is filled in from the germline J gene. This sequence joins TRBV14 and TRBJ2-1; TRBD1 or TRBD2 may be the D gene (5 bases each). The germline V gene has CDR1 SGHDT and CDR2 FRDEAV. V lost 2 bases, J lost 3 bases, and 9 bases lay in between. CDR3 size: 14 residues. The CDR3: CASSLRGGYAEQFF. Partial CDR3 DNA: TGTGCCAGCAGTTTAAGGGGCGGCTATGCTGAGCAGTTC.

A word on this clone: Gene labels here are mouse ones. The CDR3 end is not reached by the read, which stops 1 residue before it; the germline J gene fills it in. The V call is TRBV13-3, the J call TRBJ2-4; D might be TRBD2 (7 bases). In germline, CDR1 is NNHDY, CDR2 SYVADS. The V end was cut by 1 base, the J end by 5 bases, with 17 bases between. The CDR3 is 16 residues long. The CDR3 DNA, read in part, is TGTGCCAGCAGTGATATTTGGGGGGCTTGGCCAAACACCTTGTAC. Translated, it gives CASSDIWGAWPNTLY. In full, the CDR3 is CASSDIWGAWPNTLYF.

On this clone: The gene names given are mouse names. The CDR3 is cut off 1 residue early in the read; its end comes from the germline J gene. This sequence joins TRBV17 and TRBJ2-4, with 12 bases aligning to TRBD2. Looked up from germline, CDR1 is MNHDT and CDR2 is YYDKIL. V trimming: 6 bases; J trimming: 8 bases; junction bases outside the gene matches: 3. The CDR3 contains 13 residues. CDR3 DNA (partial): TGTGCTAGCAGCGACTGGGGGGGCGCCACCTTGTAC. Its translation is CASSDWGGATLY. The CDR3 in full is CASSDWGGATLYF.

This clone appeared a single time. The genes are named according to mouse. The CDR3 end lies 1 residue beyond the end of the read and is filled in from the germline J gene. V and J are TRBV1 and TRBJ2-5; 8 nucleotides agree with TRBD1. V shed 4 bases and J 6 bases; nucleotides not matched to a gene: 3. This CDR3 comprises 13 residues. Germline V lookup: CDR1 NSQYPW, CDR2 LRSPGD (reference sequence). The CDR3 loop reads CTCSGTGMDTQYF. The CDR3 DNA, read in part, is TGCACCTGCAGTGGGACAGGGATGGACACCCAGTAC.

On this clone itself: Each gene name is a mouse one. The CDR3 is cut off 1 residue early in the read; its end comes from the germline J gene. J is TRBJ1-6 and V is TRBV19; 7 bases are shared with TRBD1. TRBJ1-6 is classed as an ORF, of uncertain function. Germline-derived CDR1 and CDR2 are FNHDT and SITEND (reference sequence). CDR3 size: 14 residues. V was clipped by 5 bases and J by 2 bases; unmatched bases: 1. The CDR3 bases that were read are TGTGCCAGCAGAGGGACAGCCTATAATTCGCCCCTCTAC. This codes for CASRGTAYNSPLY. The entire CDR3 protein reads CASRGTAYNSPLYF.

This clone was counted between two and nine times. Mouse gene names apply. The CDR3 is cut off 1 residue early in the read; its end comes from the germline J gene. The chain employs TRBV17 and TRBJ2-7, with TRBD1 identical over 10 bases. V lost 0 bases to trimming and J lost 7 bases; unmatched junction nucleotides: 6. Germline V gene lookup returns CDR1 MNHDT and CDR2 YYDKIL. The CDR3 totals 15 residues. The part of the CDR3 DNA that was read is TGTGCTAGCAGTAGAGACCGGGACAGGGGTTGGGAACAGTAC. This encodes CASSRDRDRGWEQY. The full CDR3 protein reads CASSRDRDRGWEQYF.

As for this clone: Here the gene names and germline are mouse. From the germline J gene comes the end of the CDR3, since the read stops 1 residue before it. The chain uses TRBV4 and TRBJ1-1; 7 bases fit TRBD1. This CDR3 comprises 13 residues. Germline V gives CDR1 LGHDT, CDR2 YNNKQL (reference sequence). V gave up 5 bases and J gave up 1 base; unmatched junction bases: 1. The DNA read from the CDR3 is TGTGCCAGCAGCAGACAGGGGAACACAGAAGTCTTC. Translation: CASSRQGNTEVF. The full-length CDR3 reads as CASSRQGNTEVFF.

Of note for this clone: Mouse names are used for the genes. The read halts 1 residue ahead of the CDR3 end, with the missing end drawn from the germline J gene. This chain connects TRBV5 to TRBJ1-4, with 11 nucleotides matching TRBD1. V shed 1 base and J 7 bases; nucleotides not matched to a gene: 2. This CDR3 contains 15 residues. CDR1 and CDR2 from the germline V gene are LGHNA and YNLKQL (reference sequence). CDR3 in amino acids: CASSQGTGGAERLFF. The part of the CDR3 DNA that was read is TGTGCCAGCAGCCAAGGGACAGGGGGCGCCGAAAGATTATTT.

Points on this clone: Gene names follow the mouse nomenclature. The read halts 1 residue ahead of the CDR3 end, with the missing end drawn from the germline J gene. The rearrangement uses TRBV17 and TRBJ2-2; D possibly corresponds to TRBD2 (5 bases). This CDR3 has 15 amino acids. The germline V and J ends were trimmed by 1 base and 1 base, with 7 bases remaining between them. From germline, CDR1 is MNHDT and CDR2 YYDKIL. CDR3 bases read: TGTGCTAGCAGTAGAGTCCTGGGAAACACCGGGCAGCTCTAC. Its translation: CASSRVLGNTGQLY. The full CDR3 is CASSRVLGNTGQLYF.

As regards this clone: The genes are named according to mouse. Read coverage stops 1 residue before the CDR3 terminus; the germline J gene supplies the remainder. The V call is TRBV31, the J call TRBJ1-3, with D unresolved. Germline V CDR1 and CDR2: GKSSPN, SITVG. CDR3 length: 14 residues. Trimming pared 1 base from V and 0 bases from J, leaving 7 bases between. The covered CDR3 bases are TGTGCCTGGAGTCCACAGAGTTCTGGAAATACGCTCTAT. This codes for CAWSPQSSGNTLY. The entire CDR3 reads CAWSPQSSGNTLYF.

Concerning this clone itself: Gene labels here are mouse ones. The read ends 1 residue early relative to the CDR3; the germline J gene fills the gap. V gene TRBV1 combines with J gene TRBJ1-4; TRBD1 matches at 7 bases. Per germline, CDR1 NSQYPW and CDR2 LRSPGD (reference sequence). The trim removed 3 bases at V and 4 bases at J, leaving 8 bases unmatched. The CDR3 loop spans 16 amino acids. The sequenced part of the CDR3 DNA is TGCACCTGCAGTGCGGCCTCCGGGACAGTCAACGAAAGATTATTT. Its protein is CTCSAASGTVNERLF. The full CDR3 protein is CTCSAASGTVNERLFF.

As for this clone: Genes here carry mouse names. The CDR3 goes on 1 residue after the read ends, and that part is filled in from the germline J gene. This chain connects TRBV13-2 to TRBJ2-7; no clear D gene. The CDR3 has 13 amino acids. Germline V gene lookup returns CDR1 NNHNN and CDR2 SYGAGS (reference sequence). The ends were cut back, 0 bases at V and 4 bases at J, with 8 bases in the middle. The covered CDR3 bases are TGTGCCAGCGGTGATGCAAGGACGTATGAACAGTAC. It codes for CASGDARTYEQY. The CDR3 as a whole reads CASGDARTYEQYF.

Regarding this clone: Genes and germline come from the mouse. The DNA ends 1 residue before the CDR3 does, and the rest of the CDR3 is filled in from the germline J gene. The chain employs TRBV31 and TRBJ2-3; no reliable D call. Trimming left V 0 bases short and J 0 bases short, with 7 bases between. This CDR3 has 14 amino acids. Germline CDR1 and CDR2: GKSSPN and SITVG. CDR3 protein: CAWSLRSSAETLYF. The covered CDR3 bases are TGTGCCTGGAGTCTCCGATCTAGTGCAGAAACGCTGTAT.

Comment on this clone: Gene names refer to mouse genes. Read sequence stops 1 residue before the CDR3 end, and the germline J gene provides the missing end. The V gene is TRBV5, the J gene TRBJ2-3; 8 nucleotides line up with TRBD1. CDR3 size: 15 residues. V gave up 2 bases and J gave up 0 bases; unmatched junction bases: 1. Looked up from germline, CDR1 is LGHNA and CDR2 is YNLKQL (reference sequence). CDR3 sequence: CASSQQGASAETLYF. Partial CDR3 DNA: TGTGCCAGCAGCCAACAGGGGGCTAGTGCAGAAACGCTGTAT.